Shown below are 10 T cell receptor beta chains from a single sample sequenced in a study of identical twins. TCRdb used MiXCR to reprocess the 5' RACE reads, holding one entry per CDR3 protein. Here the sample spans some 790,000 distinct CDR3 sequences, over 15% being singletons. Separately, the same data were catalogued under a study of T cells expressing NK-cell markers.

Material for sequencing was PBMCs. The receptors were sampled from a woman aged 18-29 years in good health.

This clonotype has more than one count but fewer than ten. CDR3 in amino acids: CASSLTGRGQPQHF. The CDR3 nucleotides read TGTGCCAGCAGCTTGACAGGGAGAGGTCAGCCCCAGCATTTT. The chain uses TRBV7-8 and TRBJ1-5; the match to TRBD1 covers 7 bases. The CDR3 runs to 14 residues. V was clipped by 3 bases and J by 6 bases; unmatched bases: 5. Germline loops: CDR1 SGHVS, CDR2 FQNEAQ.

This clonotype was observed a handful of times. This CDR3 reads CATSRDQATDTQYF. DNA for the CDR3: TGTGCCACCAGCAGAGACCAGGCCACAGATACGCAGTATTTT. The chain employs TRBV15 and TRBJ2-3; no reliable D call. Trimming left V 0 bases short and J 2 bases short, with 6 bases between. The CDR3 extends over 14 amino acids. Germline V CDR1 and CDR2: LNHNV, YYDKDF (reference sequence).

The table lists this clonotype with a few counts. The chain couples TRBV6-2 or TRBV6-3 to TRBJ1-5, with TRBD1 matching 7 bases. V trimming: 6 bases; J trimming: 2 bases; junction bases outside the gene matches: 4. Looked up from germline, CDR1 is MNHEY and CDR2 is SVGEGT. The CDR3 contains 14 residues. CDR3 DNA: TGTGCCAGCAGGCGGGACAGTGGCAATCAGCCCCAGCATTTT. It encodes CASRRDSGNQPQHF.

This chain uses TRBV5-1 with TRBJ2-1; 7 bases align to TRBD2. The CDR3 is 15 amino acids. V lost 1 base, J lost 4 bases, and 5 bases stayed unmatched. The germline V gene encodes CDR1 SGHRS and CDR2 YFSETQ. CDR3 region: CASSLTSATYNEQFF. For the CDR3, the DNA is TGCGCCAGCAGCTTGACTAGCGCGACTTACAATGAGCAGTTCTTC.

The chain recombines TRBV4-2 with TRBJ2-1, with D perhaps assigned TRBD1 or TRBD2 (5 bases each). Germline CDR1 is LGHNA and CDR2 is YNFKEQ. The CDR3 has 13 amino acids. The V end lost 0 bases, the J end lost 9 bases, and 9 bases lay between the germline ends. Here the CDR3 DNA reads TGTGCCAGCAGCCAAGAACACGGGACTGAGCAGTTCTTC. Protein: CASSQEHGTEQFF.

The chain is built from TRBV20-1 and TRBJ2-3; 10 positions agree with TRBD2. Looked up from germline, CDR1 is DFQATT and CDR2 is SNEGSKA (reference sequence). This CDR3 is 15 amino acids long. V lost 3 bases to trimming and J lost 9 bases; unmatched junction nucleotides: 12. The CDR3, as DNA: TGCAGTGCTAGTGATTTGGCTAGCGGGAGAACGACGCAGTATTTT. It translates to CSASDLASGRTTQYF.

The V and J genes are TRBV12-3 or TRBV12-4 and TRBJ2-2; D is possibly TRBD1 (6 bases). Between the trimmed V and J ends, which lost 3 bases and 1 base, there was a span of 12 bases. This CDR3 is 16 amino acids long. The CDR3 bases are TGTGCCAGCAGTTTTGGTGGGGACATGAACACCGGGGAGCTGTTTTTT. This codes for CASSFGGDMNTGELFF.

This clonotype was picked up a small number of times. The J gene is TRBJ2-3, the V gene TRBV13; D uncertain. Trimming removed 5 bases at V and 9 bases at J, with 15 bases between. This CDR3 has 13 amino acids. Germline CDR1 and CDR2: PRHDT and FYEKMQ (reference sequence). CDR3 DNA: TGTGCCAGCAGCGCCCAGCAGGAGAGGACGCAGTATTTT. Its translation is CASSAQQERTQYF.

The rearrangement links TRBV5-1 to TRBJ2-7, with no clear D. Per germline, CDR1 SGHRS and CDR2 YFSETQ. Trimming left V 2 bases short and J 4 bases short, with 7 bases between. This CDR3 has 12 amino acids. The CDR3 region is CASSFQDYEQYF. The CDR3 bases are TGCGCCAGCAGCTTCCAGGATTACGAGCAGTACTTC.

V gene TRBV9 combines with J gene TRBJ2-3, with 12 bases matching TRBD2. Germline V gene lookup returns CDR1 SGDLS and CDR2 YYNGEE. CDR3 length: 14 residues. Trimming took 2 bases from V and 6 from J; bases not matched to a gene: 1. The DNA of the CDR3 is TGTGCCAGCAGCGTGACTAGCGGGAGCGATACGCAGTATTTT. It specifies CASSVTSGSDTQYF.